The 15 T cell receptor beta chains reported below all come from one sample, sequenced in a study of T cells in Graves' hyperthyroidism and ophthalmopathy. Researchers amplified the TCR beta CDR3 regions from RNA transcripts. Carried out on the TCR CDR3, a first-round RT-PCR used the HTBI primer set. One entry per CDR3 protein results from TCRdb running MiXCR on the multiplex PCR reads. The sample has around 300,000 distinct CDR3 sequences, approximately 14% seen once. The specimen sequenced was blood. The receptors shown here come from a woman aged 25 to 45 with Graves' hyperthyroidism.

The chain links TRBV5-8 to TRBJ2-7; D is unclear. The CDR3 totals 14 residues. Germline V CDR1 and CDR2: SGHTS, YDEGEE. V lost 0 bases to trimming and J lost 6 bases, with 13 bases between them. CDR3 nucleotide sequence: TGTGCCAGCAGCTTGGCCGCCAGGTCTCTCGAGCAGTACTTC. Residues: CASSLAARSLEQYF.

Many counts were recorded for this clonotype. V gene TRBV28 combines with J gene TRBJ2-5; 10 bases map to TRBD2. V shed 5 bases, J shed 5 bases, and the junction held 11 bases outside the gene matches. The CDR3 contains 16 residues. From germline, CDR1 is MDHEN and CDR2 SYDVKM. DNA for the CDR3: TGTGCCAGCAGTCTGAGCGGGAGGGCCTATGGGGAGACCCAGTACTTC. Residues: CASSLSGRAYGETQYF.

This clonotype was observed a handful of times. The CDR3 DNA reads as TGCGCCAGCAGCGCCCGGGACAGGGGTCGTAGTGAGCAGTTCTTC. This gives the protein CASSARDRGRSEQFF. The rearrangement joins TRBV5-1 to TRBJ2-1; 10 bases match TRBD1. Germline CDR1 SGHRS, CDR2 YFSETQ. The CDR3 is 15 residues long. The ends lost 4 bases at V and 9 bases at J; junction bases unmatched: 10.

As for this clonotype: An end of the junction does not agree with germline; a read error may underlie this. The DNA for the CDR3 is TGTGCCAGCAGCCAAGGGTGGGGCACGAACACCGAGGAGCTGTTTTTT. Translation gives CASSQGWGTNTEELFF. The V call is TRBV3-1, the J call TRBJ2-2; D may be TRBD1 (5 bases). The CDR3 is made up of 16 amino acids. The germline CDR1 and CDR2 sequences are LGHDT and YNNKEL (reference sequence).

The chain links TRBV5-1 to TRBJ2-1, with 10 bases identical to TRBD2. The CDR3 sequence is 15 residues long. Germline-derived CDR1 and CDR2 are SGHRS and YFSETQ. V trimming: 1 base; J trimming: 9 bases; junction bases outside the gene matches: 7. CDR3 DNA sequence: TGCGCCAGCAGCTTGTCCGCTAGCGGGAGCAGTGAGCAGTTCTTC. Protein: CASSLSASGSSEQFF.

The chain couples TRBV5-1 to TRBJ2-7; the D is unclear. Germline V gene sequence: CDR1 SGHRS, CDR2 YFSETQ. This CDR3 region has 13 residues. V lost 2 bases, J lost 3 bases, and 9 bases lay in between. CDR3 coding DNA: TGCGCCAGCAGCTTCAATCCGGGCTACGAGCAGTACTTC. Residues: CASSFNPGYEQYF.

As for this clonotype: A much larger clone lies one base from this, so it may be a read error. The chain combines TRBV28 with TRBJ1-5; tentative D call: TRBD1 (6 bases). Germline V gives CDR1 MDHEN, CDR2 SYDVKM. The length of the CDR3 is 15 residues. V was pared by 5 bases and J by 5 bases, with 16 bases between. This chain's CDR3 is CASSPVGGLDQPQHF. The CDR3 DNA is TGTGCCAGCAGTCCCGTCGGGGGCCTTGATCAGCCCCAGCATTTT. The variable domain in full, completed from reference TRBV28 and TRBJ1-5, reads DVKVTQSSRYLVKRTGEKVFLECVQDMDHENMFWYRQDPGLGLRLIYFSYDVKMKEKGDIPEGYSVSREKKERFSLILESASTNQTSMYLCASSPVGGLDQPQHFGDGTRLSIL.

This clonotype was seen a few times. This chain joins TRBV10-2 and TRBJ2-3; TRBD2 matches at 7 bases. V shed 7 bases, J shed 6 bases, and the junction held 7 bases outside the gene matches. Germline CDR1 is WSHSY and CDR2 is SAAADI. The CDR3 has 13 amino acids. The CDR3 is CASTVAGADTQYF. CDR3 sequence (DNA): TGCGCCAGCACGGTTGCGGGAGCGGATACGCAGTATTTT.

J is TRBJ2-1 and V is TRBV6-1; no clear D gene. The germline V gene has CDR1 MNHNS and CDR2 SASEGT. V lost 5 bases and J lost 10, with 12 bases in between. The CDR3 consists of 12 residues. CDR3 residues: CASSSHEIEQFF. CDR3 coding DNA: TGTGCCAGCAGTTCCCATGAGATAGAGCAGTTCTTC.

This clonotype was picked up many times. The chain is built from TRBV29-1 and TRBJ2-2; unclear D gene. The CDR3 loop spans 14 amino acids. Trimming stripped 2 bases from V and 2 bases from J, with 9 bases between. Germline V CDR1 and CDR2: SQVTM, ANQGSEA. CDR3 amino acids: CSVEKQQNTGELFF. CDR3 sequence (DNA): TGCAGCGTTGAAAAACAGCAAAACACCGGGGAGCTGTTTTTT.

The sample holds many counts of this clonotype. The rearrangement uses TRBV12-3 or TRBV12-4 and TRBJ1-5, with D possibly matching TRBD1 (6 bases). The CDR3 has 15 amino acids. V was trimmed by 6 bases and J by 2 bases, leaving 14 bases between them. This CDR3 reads CASSLDRTGNQPQHF. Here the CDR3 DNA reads TGTGCCAGCAGCCTCGACAGGACTGGCAATCAGCCCCAGCATTTT.

CDR3 in DNA: TGTGCCAGCACCTCACCGCAGGGGTATTCTCACAATGAGCAGTTCTTC. Protein sequence: CASTSPQGYSHNEQFF. The chain links TRBV28 to TRBJ2-1; the D gene is possibly TRBD1 (6 bases). This CDR3 region has 16 residues. Germline values: CDR1 MDHEN, CDR2 SYDVKM. The germline V and J ends were trimmed by 7 bases and 5 bases, with 21 bases remaining between them.

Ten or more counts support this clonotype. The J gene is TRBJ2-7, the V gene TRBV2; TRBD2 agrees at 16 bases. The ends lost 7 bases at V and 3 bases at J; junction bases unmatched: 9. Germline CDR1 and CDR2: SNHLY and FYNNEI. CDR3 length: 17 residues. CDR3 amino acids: CASTSGTSGRAGYEQYF. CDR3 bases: TGTGCCAGCACCTCCGGGACTAGCGGGAGGGCGGGCTACGAGCAGTACTTC.

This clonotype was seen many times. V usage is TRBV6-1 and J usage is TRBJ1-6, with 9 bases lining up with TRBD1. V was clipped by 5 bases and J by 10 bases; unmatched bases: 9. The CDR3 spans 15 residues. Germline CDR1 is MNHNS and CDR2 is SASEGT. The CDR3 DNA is TGTGCCAGCAGTCTCACGGGACAGGGACGATCACCCCTCCACTTT. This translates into CASSLTGQGRSPLHF.

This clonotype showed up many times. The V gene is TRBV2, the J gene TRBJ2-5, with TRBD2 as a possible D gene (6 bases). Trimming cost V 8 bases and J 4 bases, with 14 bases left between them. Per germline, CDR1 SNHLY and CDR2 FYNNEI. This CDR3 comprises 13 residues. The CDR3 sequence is CASGRRAAETQYF. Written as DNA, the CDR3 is TGTGCCAGCGGTCGGAGGGCCGCAGAGACCCAGTACTTC.